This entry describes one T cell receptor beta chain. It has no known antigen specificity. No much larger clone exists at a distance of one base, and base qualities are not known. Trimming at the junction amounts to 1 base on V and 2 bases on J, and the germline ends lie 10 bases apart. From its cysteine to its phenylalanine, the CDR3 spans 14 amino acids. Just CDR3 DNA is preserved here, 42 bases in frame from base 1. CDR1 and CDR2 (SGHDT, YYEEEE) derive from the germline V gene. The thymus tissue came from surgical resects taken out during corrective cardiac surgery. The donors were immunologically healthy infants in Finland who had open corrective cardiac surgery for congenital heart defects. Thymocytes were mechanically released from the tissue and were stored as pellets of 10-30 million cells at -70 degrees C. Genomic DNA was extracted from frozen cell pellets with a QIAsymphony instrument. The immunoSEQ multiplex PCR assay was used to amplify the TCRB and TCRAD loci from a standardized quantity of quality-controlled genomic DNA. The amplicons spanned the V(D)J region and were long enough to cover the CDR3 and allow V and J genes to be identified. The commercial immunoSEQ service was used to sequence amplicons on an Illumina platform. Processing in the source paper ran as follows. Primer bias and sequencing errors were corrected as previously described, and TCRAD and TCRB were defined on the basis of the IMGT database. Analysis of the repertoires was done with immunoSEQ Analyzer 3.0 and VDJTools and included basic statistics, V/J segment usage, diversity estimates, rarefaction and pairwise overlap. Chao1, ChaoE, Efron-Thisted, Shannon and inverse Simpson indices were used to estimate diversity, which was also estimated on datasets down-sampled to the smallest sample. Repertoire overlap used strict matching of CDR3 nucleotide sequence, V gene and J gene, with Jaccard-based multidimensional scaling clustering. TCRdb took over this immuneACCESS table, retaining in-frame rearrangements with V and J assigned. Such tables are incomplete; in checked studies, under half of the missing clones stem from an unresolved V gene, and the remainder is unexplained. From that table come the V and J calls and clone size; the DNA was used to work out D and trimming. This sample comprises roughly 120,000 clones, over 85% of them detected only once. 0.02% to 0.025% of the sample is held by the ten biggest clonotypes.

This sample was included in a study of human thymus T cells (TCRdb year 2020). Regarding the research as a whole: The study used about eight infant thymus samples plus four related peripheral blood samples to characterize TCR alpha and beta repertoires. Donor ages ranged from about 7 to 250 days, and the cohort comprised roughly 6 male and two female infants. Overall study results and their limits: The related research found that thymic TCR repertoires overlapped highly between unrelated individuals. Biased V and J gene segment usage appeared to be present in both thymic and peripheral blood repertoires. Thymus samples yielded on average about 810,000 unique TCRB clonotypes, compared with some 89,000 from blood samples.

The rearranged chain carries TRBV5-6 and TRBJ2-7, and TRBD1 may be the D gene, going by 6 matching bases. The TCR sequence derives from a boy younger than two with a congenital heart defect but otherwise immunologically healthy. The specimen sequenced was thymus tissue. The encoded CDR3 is CASSLRDTPYEQYF. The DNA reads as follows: TGTGCCAGCAGCTTGAGGGACACCCCCTACGAGCAGTACTTC.